This TCR beta chain was documented in a study of blood T cell repertoires in COVID-19. Participant ages covered roughly 18 to 90 years across 25 or so US areas. Donors were grouped by their self-reported clinical history. In Cohort 3, a recovered donor had either two negative PCRs, clearance, or symptom resolution. Authors' data handling: The authors estimated nucleated cell counts from reference gene primer amplification. The protocol was immunoSEQ multiplex PCR, while the TCRdb copy is restricted to in-frame clones and leaves out a portion. Clone size and the V and J calls come from that table; the DNA yielded D and trimming. Of about 250,000 clones in the sample, more than 75% were seen once. What was sequenced was PBMCs or T cells enriched from blood (not recorded which). The source is a man aged 40-49 years who had recovered from COVID-19.

CDR3 in DNA: TGTGCCAGCAGCTCAACAGGGGTATATGACACTGAAGCTTTCTTT. Its translation is CASSSTGVYDTEAFF. This chain uses TRBV7-2 with TRBJ1-1; TRBD1 matches at 7 bases. CDR1 is SGHTA, CDR2 FQGNSA, per germline. V trimming: 4 bases; J trimming: 3 bases; junction bases outside the gene matches: 8. The CDR3 loop spans 15 amino acids.